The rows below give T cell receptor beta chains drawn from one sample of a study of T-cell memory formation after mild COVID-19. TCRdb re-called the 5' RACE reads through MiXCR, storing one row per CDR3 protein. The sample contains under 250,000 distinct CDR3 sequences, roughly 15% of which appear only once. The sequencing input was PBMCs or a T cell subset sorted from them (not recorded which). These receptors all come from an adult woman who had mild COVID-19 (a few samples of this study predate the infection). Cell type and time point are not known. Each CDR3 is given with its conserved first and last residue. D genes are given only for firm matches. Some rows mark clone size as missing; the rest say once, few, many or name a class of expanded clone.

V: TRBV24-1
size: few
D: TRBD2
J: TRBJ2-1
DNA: TGTGCCACCAGTGATTGGCGGGAGAAGAAGTTCTTC
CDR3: CATSDWREKKFF

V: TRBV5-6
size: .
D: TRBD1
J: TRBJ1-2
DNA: TGTGCCAGCAGCCTACCCGGGACAGGGGGGTACTATGGCTACACCTTC
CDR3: CASSLPGTGGYYGYTF

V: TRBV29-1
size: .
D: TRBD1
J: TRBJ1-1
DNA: TGCAGCGGAACCGGGACAGCGAGCGAAGCTTTCTTT
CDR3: CSGTGTASEAFF

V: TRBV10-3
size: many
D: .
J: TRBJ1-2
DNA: TGTGCCATCAGTGATTCGGGGAACTATGGCTACACCTTC
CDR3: CAISDSGNYGYTF

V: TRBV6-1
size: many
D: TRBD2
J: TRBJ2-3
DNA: TGTGCCAGCAGGCTCCCCCCGGGACTAGCGGTTGGTTTGTTAGATACGCAGTATTTT
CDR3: CASRLPPGLAVGLLDTQYF

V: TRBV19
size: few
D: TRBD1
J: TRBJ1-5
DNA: TGTGCCAGTAGCGTAATGACAGGGATCGGTCAGCCCCAGCATTTT
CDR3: CASSVMTGIGQPQHF

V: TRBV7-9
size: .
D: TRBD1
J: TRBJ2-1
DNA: TGTGCCAGCACCGAGTGGGGACAGGGGGTCTCGCTGTTCTTC
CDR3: CASTEWGQGVSLFF

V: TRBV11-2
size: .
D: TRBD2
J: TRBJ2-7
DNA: TGTGCCAGCAGCGTTGGACTAGCGGGCTACTACGAGCAGTACTTC
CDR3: CASSVGLAGYYEQYF

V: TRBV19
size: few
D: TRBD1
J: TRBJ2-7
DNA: TGTGCCAGTAGTAAGCCAGGGGGCATCTACGAGCAGTACTTC
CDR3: CASSKPGGIYEQYF

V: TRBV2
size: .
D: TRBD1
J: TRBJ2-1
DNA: TGTGCCAGCAGGCCTCCGAGGGACAGGGCTTACAATGAGCAGTTCTTC
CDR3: CASRPPRDRAYNEQFF

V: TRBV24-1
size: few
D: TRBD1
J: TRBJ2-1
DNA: TGTGCCACCAGTGATTTGGCAGGGGGTGTCCTAAATGAGCAGTTCTTC
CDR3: CATSDLAGGVLNEQFF

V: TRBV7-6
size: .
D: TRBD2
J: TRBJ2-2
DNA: TGTGCCAGCAGCCCCTTAGCGGGGGGGCTGGGCGGGGAGCTGTTTTTT
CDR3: CASSPLAGGLGGELFF

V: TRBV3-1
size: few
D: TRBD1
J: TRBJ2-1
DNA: TGTGCCAGCAGCCCCCCAGGGGGTCAAGAGCAGTTCTTC
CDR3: CASSPPGGQEQFF

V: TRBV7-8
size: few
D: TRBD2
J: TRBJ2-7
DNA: TGTGCCAGCAGCTTGATTGGGGGGACTAGTTTCCACGAGCAGTACTTC
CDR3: CASSLIGGTSFHEQYF

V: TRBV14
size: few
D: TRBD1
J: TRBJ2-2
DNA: TGTGCCAGCAGCCTGTTAGGGGGCTTAGGCACCGGGGAGCTGTTTTTT
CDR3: CASSLLGGLGTGELFF

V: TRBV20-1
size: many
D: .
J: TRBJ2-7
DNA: TGCAGTGCTAGAGATCCCGGAGGGCAGAGGCAGTACTTC
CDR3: CSARDPGGQRQYF

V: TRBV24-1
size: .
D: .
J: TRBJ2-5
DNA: TGTGCCACCAGTGATAACCATGGACCTTTAGAGACCCAGTACTTC
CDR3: CATSDNHGPLETQYF

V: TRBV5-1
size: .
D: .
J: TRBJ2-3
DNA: TGCGCCAGCCGAATATTCTTCGGGAGCACAGATACGCAGTATTTT
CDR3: CASRIFFGSTDTQYF

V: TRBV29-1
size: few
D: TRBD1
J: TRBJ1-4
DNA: TGCAGCGTTCCACGTCACAGGGGGGATGAAAAACTGTTTTTT
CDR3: CSVPRHRGDEKLFF

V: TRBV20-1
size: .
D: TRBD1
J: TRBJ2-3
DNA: TGCAGTGCTTACAGGGGACCTGGAACTAGCACAGATACGCAGTATTTT
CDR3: CSAYRGPGTSTDTQYF

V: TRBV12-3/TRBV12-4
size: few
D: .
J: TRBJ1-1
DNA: TGTGCCAGCAGCCCGTCTAGGTTTTCGCCCCCTGAAGCTTTCTTT
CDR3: CASSPSRFSPPEAFF

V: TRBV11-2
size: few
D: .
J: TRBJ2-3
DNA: TGTGCCAGCAGCCGACTCACTAGACAGGCCAAGGGCCCTTGGGTGCACAGGTATACGCAGTATTTT
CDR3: CASSRLTRQAKGPWVHRYTQYF

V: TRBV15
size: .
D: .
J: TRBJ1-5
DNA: TGTGCCACCAGCAGAGTTCAGGTGGGCAATCAGCCCCAGCATTTT
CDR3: CATSRVQVGNQPQHF